The 26 T cell receptor beta chains given below trace back to one sample, sequenced in a study of patients and donors after allogeneic stem cell transplantation. Via MiXCR, TCRdb re-called the RT-PCR reads, giving one row per CDR3 protein. Here the sample spans 400,000 to 450,000 distinct CDR3 sequences, around 16% being singletons. Sequences were obtained from blood, either unsorted or a sorted T cell fraction (not recorded which). These receptors were collected from a human donor who was either an allogeneic HSCT recipient or a stem cell or donor lymphocyte infusion donor (not recorded which). It is not recorded whose cells these are; they may come from a transplant donor.

Only a few counts were recorded for this clonotype. V gene TRBV5-6 combines with J gene TRBJ2-7; possibly TRBD2 for D (6 bases). V lost 3 bases to trimming and J lost 6 bases, with 10 bases between them. The CDR3 runs to 12 residues. Germline values: CDR1 SGHDT, CDR2 YYEEEE. In nucleotides, the CDR3 is TGTGCCAGCAGCTGGGGAGGACTCGAGCAGTACTTC. The encoded protein is CASSWGGLEQYF.

V is TRBV2 and J is TRBJ1-2; D unresolved. Germline V gene lookup returns CDR1 SNHLY and CDR2 FYNNEI. V was trimmed by 1 base and J by 8 bases, leaving 11 bases between them. The CDR3 spans 13 residues. Here the CDR3 DNA reads TGTGCCAGCAGTGAAGACTCTTTTTGGGGCTACACCTTC. Protein sequence: CASSEDSFWGYTF. The full variable domain, in which reference TRBV2 and TRBJ1-2 provide the parts outside the CDR3, is EPEVTQTPSHQVTQMGQEVILRCVPISNHLYFYWYRQILGQKVEFLVSFYNNEISEKSEIFDDQFSVERPDGSNFTLKIRSTKLEDSAMYFCASSEDSFWGYTFGSGTRLTVV.

The table lists this clonotype with many counts. The V and J genes are TRBV11-2 and TRBJ2-4, with TRBD2 identical over 7 bases. Looked up from germline, CDR1 is SGHAT and CDR2 is FQNNGV. Trimming took 2 bases from V and 0 from J; bases not matched to a gene: 13. The CDR3 length is 19 residues. CDR3 protein: CASSLWGGLDELAKNIQYF. The CDR3, as DNA: TGTGCCAGCAGCTTATGGGGAGGACTAGACGAATTAGCCAAAAACATTCAGTACTTC.

The chain couples TRBV11-2 to TRBJ2-1; 9 nucleotides align to TRBD2. V lost 1 base and J lost 6; bases outside the gene matches: 4. CDR3 length: 15 amino acids. Germline V gene lookup returns CDR1 SGHAT and CDR2 FQNNGV. CDR3 coding DNA: TGTGCCAGCAGCTTAGTTAGCGGGAGAGGCAATGAGCAGTTCTTC. This sequence encodes CASSLVSGRGNEQFF. The variable domain in full, completed from reference TRBV11-2 and TRBJ2-1, reads EAGVAQSPRYKIIEKRQSVAFWCNPISGHATLYWYQQILGQGPKLLIQFQNNGVVDDSQLPKDRFSAERLKGVDSTLKIQPAKLEDSAVYLCASSLVSGRGNEQFFGPGTRLTVL.

This clonotype was counted between two and nine times. This sequence joins TRBV7-9 and TRBJ2-1, with 8 positions matching TRBD1. The trim removed 3 bases at V and 1 base at J, leaving 5 bases unmatched. In germline, CDR1 is SEHNR, CDR2 FQNEAQ (reference sequence). This CDR3 region has 16 residues. The CDR3 protein is CASSFRTGISYNEQFF. The CDR3 DNA reads as TGTGCCAGCAGCTTTAGGACAGGGATATCCTACAATGAGCAGTTCTTC.

This clonotype has a count of ten or more. The chain employs TRBV27 and TRBJ1-2, with D possibly matching TRBD1 (5 bases). Germline V gives CDR1 MNHEY, CDR2 SMNVEV (reference sequence). The CDR3 is made up of 14 amino acids. V gave up 6 bases and J gave up 4 bases, with 15 bases separating them. The CDR3: CASRDPGRRYGYTF. The CDR3 DNA sequence: TGTGCCAGCAGAGATCCGGGACGCCGCTATGGCTACACCTTC.

This clonotype occurred a few times. The chain carries TRBV2 and TRBJ1-2; D is unresolved. CDR1 is SNHLY, CDR2 FYNNEI, per germline. V was cut by 4 bases and J by 1 base, with 4 bases left in between. The CDR3 totals 12 residues. This CDR3 is CASSVRNYGYTF. The CDR3 region has the DNA TGTGCCAGCAGTGTTCGTAACTATGGCTACACCTTC.

This clonotype appeared a few times. Relative to the germline gene, one junction end is altered; a read error may explain this. V gene TRBV5-1 combines with J gene TRBJ1-6, with D unclear. Germline V gives CDR1 SGHRS, CDR2 YFSETQ. CDR3 length: 10 residues. CDR3 nucleotides: TGCGCCACCCCTCGAGGAGGACCCGGTTTT. It specifies CATPRGGPGF.

The rearrangement uses TRBV11-3 and TRBJ2-7, with D tentatively TRBD1 (6 bases). This CDR3 region has 14 residues. V lost 2 bases to trimming and J lost 0 bases, with 8 bases between them. Germline V gene data show CDR1 as SGHNT and CDR2 as YENEEA. The CDR3 DNA reads as TGTGCCAGCAGCTTAAGGGACAACTCCTACGAGCAGTACTTC. The encoded protein is CASSLRDNSYEQYF.

This clonotype has a handful of counts. This chain links TRBV28 with TRBJ1-4; weak D call: TRBD1 (5 bases). CDR3 size: 14 residues. Trimming shortened V by 5 bases and J by 7 bases, and 14 bases separated the two germline ends. Germline CDR1 is MDHEN and CDR2 is SYDVKM. CDR3 coding DNA: TGTGCCAGCAGTAGCTCGGGGACCCCTGAAAAACTGTTTTTT. Protein sequence: CASSSSGTPEKLFF. Full variable domain (remainder filled in from reference TRBV28 and TRBJ1-4): DVKVTQSSRYLVKRTGEKVFLECVQDMDHENMFWYRQDPGLGLRLIYFSYDVKMKEKGDIPEGYSVSREKKERFSLILESASTNQTSMYLCASSSSGTPEKLFFGSGTQLSVL.

This clonotype was counted between two and nine times. The chain combines TRBV7-2 with TRBJ2-1; D unresolved. V was pared by 1 base and J by 7 bases, with 11 bases between. The germline CDR1 and CDR2 sequences are SGHTA and FQGNSA. The length of the CDR3 is 14 residues. The CDR3 DNA reads as TGTGCCAGCAGCTTAGTTGGGCGGAGAAATGAGCAGTTCTTC. As protein: CASSLVGRRNEQFF.

V is TRBV2 and J is TRBJ2-4; 7 positions agree with TRBD1. The CDR3 totals 12 residues. Trimming took 8 bases from V and 7 from J; bases not matched to a gene: 5. CDR1 is SNHLY and CDR2 is FYNNEI in the germline V gene. The CDR3 region has the DNA TGTGCCAGCCAGATACAGGGGAACATTCAGTACTTC. Protein product: CASQIQGNIQYF.

This clonotype was counted between two and nine times. The chain couples TRBV5-1 to TRBJ2-3; a weak D match, TRBD2 (5 bases). V lost 0 bases and J 6 bases, leaving 8 bases between the germline ends. The CDR3 sequence is 13 residues long. The germline gives CDR1 SGHRS, CDR2 YFSETQ. CDR3 in amino acids: CASSLEQRDTQYF. As DNA, the CDR3 is TGCGCCAGCAGCTTGGAGCAGCGGGATACGCAGTATTTT.

This clonotype was detected only a few times. The chain uses TRBV12-3 or TRBV12-4 and TRBJ2-1, with D unclear. The CDR3 is made up of 13 amino acids. Between the trimmed V and J ends, which lost 5 bases and 6 bases, there was a span of 11 bases. CDR3: CASSPPIVNEQFF. The DNA of the CDR3 is TGTGCCAGCAGTCCCCCGATAGTCAATGAGCAGTTCTTC.

A few counts support this clonotype. The V call is TRBV15, the J call TRBJ2-1; the D call may be TRBD1 or TRBD2 (5 bases each). There are 16 residues in the CDR3. V gave up 1 base and J gave up 2 bases, with 12 bases separating them. The V gene's germline CDR1 is LNHNV and CDR2 YYDKDF (reference sequence). The CDR3 nucleotides are TGTGCCACCAGCAGAGTGTGGGACCGCCCCTACAATGAGCAGTTCTTC. It is translated as CATSRVWDRPYNEQFF.

This clonotype occurred a few times. This sequence joins TRBV4-3 and TRBJ2-3; unclear D gene. Per germline, CDR1 LGHNA and CDR2 YSLEER. This CDR3 has 17 amino acids. V shed 0 bases and J shed 0 bases, with 13 bases lying between them. CDR3 DNA: TGCGCCAGCAGCCAAGATCAGCCAGCCGCTAGCACAGATACGCAGTATTTT. Translating it yields CASSQDQPAASTDTQYF.

The chain recombines TRBV5-4 with TRBJ2-3; D remains unclear. Germline CDR1 and CDR2: SGHNT and YYREEE (reference sequence). V was clipped by 0 bases and J by 4 bases, with 3 bases between them. This CDR3 comprises 12 residues. CDR3 loop: CASSLDPDTQYF. The DNA of the CDR3 is TGTGCCAGCAGCTTGGACCCAGATACGCAGTATTTT. Full variable domain (outside the CDR3, taken from reference TRBV5-4 and TRBJ2-3): ETGVTQSPTHLIKTRGQQVTLRCSSQSGHNTVSWYQQALGQGPQFIFQYYREEENGRGNFPPRFSGLQFPNYSSELNVNALELDDSALYLCASSLDPDTQYFGPGTRLTVL.

Many counts were recorded for this clonotype. V usage is TRBV12-3 or TRBV12-4 and J usage is TRBJ2-5, with 8 bases identical to TRBD1. J gave up 5 bases and V 5 bases, and 10 bases lay outside the gene matches. CDR3 size: 15 residues. For the CDR3, the DNA is TGTGCCAGCAGTCCCGCAGGGGGCGCAGATGAGACCCAGTACTTC. Encoded protein: CASSPAGGADETQYF.

This clonotype was recorded a few times. The rearrangement joins TRBV6-1 to TRBJ2-7; a weak D match, TRBD2 (6 bases). The CDR3 is 15 amino acids. Trimming shortened V by 7 bases and J by 5 bases, and 21 bases separated the two germline ends. CDR1 is MNHNS and CDR2 is SASEGT in the germline V gene. The CDR3 nucleotides read TGTGCCAGCACCCGCGTACTAGACCTAGCGCACGAGCAGTACTTC. Its protein product is CASTRVLDLAHEQYF.

This clonotype was observed a handful of times. The genes are TRBV29-1 and TRBJ2-3; D unclear. The V end lost 4 bases, the J end lost 4 bases, and 6 bases lay between the germline ends. The CDR3 is made up of 11 amino acids. Germline CDR1 and CDR2: SQVTM and ANQGSEA. CDR3 nucleotides: TGCAGCGTTGTTGCCCCAGATACGCAGTATTTT. Residues: CSVVAPDTQYF.

The chain's CDR3 is CSARSIKRGYNEQFF. DNA for the CDR3: TGCAGTGCTAGATCCATTAAGCGGGGCTACAATGAGCAGTTCTTC. V is TRBV20-1 and J is TRBJ2-1, with 7 bases fitting TRBD2. The CDR3 is made up of 15 amino acids. V dropped 2 bases and J dropped 3; count of bases not matched to a gene: 7. The V gene's germline CDR1 is DFQATT and CDR2 SNEGSKA (reference sequence).

This clonotype occurred many times. V and J are TRBV7-2 and TRBJ2-7, with D unresolved. V shed 6 bases and J shed 0 bases, with 12 bases lying between them. This CDR3 region has 14 residues. The germline V gene has CDR1 SGHTA and CDR2 FQGNSA. CDR3: CASRTVGNSYEQYF. In DNA form, the CDR3 reads TGTGCCAGCAGGACGGTAGGGAACTCCTACGAGCAGTACTTC.

This clonotype showed up just a few times. The chain is built from TRBV25-1 and TRBJ1-4; no clear D. The CDR3 extends over 12 amino acids. Trimming removed 3 bases from V and 8 bases from J, with 7 bases in between. Germline V gives CDR1 MGHDK, CDR2 SYGVNS. CDR3 nucleotides: TGTGCCAGCAGTGACATGGGGGAAAAACTGTTTTTT. It specifies CASSDMGEKLFF.

This rearrangement joins TRBV12-3 or TRBV12-4 to TRBJ1-3; D perhaps matches TRBD1 (5 bases). V lost 3 bases and J 2 bases, leaving 8 bases between the germline ends. The CDR3 runs 14 residues. The CDR3: CASSFQGPGNTIYF. The DNA of the CDR3 is TGTGCCAGCAGTTTCCAGGGTCCTGGAAACACCATATATTTT.

This clonotype was detected only a few times. J is TRBJ2-1 and V is TRBV20-1, with D unresolved. The V and J ends lost 4 bases and 5 bases respectively, with 6 bases between them. Germline lookup yields CDR1 DFQATT and CDR2 SNEGSKA (reference sequence). The CDR3 runs to 11 residues. The CDR3 DNA follows: TGCAGTGCTACAGGAGACAATGAGCAGTTCTTC. This translates into CSATGDNEQFF.

The J gene is TRBJ2-1, the V gene TRBV12-2. TRBV12-2 is flagged as a pseudogene. This CDR3 region has 16 residues. CDR3 nucleotide sequence: TGTGCAAGTCGCTTACCGGTCAGTACAGCCAACAATGAGCAGTTCTTC. Translation: CASRLPVSTANNEQFF.